The 30 T cell receptor beta chains below come from one sample, sequenced in a study of blood T cells in healthy people across ages. PCR was performed a second time for about 6 to 12 cycles using a sample-barcoded 5' primer and a J-beta primer mix. TCRdb passed the 5' RACE reads through MiXCR, listing each CDR3 protein once. The data contain about a million distinct CDR3 sequences, roughly 43% of them singletons. Input material: blood. The receptors derive from a man younger than 45 in good health.

The chain has TRBV6-2 or TRBV6-3 and TRBJ2-2; 7 bases agree with TRBD2. J gave up 6 bases and V 10 bases, and 5 bases lay outside the gene matches. The CDR3 runs to 12 residues. Germline loops: CDR1 MNHEY, CDR2 SVGEGT. CDR3 residues: CATWRGSGELFF. In DNA, the CDR3 is TGTGCCACCTGGCGGGGGTCCGGGGAGCTGTTTTTT.

This clonotype occurred a few times. The rearrangement joins TRBV2 to TRBJ1-2, with D maybe TRBD1 (5 bases). The CDR3 sequence is 12 residues long. V lost 7 bases, J lost 4 bases, and 10 bases lay in between. Looked up from germline, CDR1 is SNHLY and CDR2 is FYNNEI. CDR3 region: CASNEGTYGYTF. DNA of the CDR3: TGTGCCAGCAACGAAGGGACCTATGGCTACACCTTC.

With respect to this clonotype: This may be a read error: a much more frequent sequence differs by one nucleotide. This sequence joins TRBV12-3 or TRBV12-4 and TRBJ2-3; no definite D call. The germline V and J ends were trimmed by 5 bases and 0 bases, with 12 bases remaining between them. The CDR3 is 15 residues long. CDR3 residues: CASSPGIVSTDTQYF. CDR3 DNA sequence: TGTGCCAGCAGTCCTGGGATAGTAAGCACAGATACGCAGTATTTT.

V is TRBV7-9 and J is TRBJ2-7; D is ambiguous. Trimming removed 5 bases at V and 3 bases at J, with 5 bases between. This CDR3 has 11 amino acids. Germline lookup yields CDR1 SEHNR and CDR2 FQNEAQ (reference sequence). This CDR3 is CASSDDYEQYF. As DNA, the CDR3 is TGTGCCAGCAGCGATGACTACGAGCAGTACTTC.

The V and J genes are TRBV4-2 and TRBJ2-5; 7 nucleotides align to TRBD2. Trimming removed 1 base from V and 4 bases from J; junction bases left unmatched: 6. This CDR3 is built from 15 residues. CDR1 and CDR2 (germline): LGHNA, YNFKEQ. The CDR3 DNA reads as TGTGCCAGCAGCCAAGGGGAGGGAATAGGAGAGACCCAGTACTTC. Encoded protein: CASSQGEGIGETQYF.

The chain employs TRBV11-2 and TRBJ2-5, with a weak D call TRBD1 (6 bases). Trimming removed 0 bases from V and 1 base from J, with 9 bases in between. The germline gives CDR1 SGHAT, CDR2 FQNNGV. CDR3 length: 15 amino acids. CDR3 region: CASSLEGAVQETQYF. DNA for the CDR3: TGTGCCAGCAGCTTAGAGGGGGCGGTCCAAGAGACCCAGTACTTC.

This clonotype was detected a few times. The chain carries TRBV7-9 and TRBJ2-1; TRBD1 aligns across 9 bases. CDR3 length: 14 residues. The V gene end was trimmed by 7 bases and the J gene end by 7 bases; junction bases not matched to a gene: 8. Germline V lookup: CDR1 SEHNR, CDR2 FQNEAQ (reference sequence). CDR3 DNA sequence: TGTGCCAGCACCTGGACAGGGGTCGGGAATGAGCAGTTCTTC. Its translation is CASTWTGVGNEQFF.

This clonotype was detected only once. This chain connects TRBV6-1 to TRBJ2-3, with D tentatively TRBD1 (8 bases). V was clipped by 2 bases and J by 4 bases, with 19 bases between them. Germline CDR1 and CDR2: MNHNS and SASEGT. This CDR3 spans 17 amino acids. CDR3 amino acids: CASSEYLGQGGADTQYF. The CDR3 region has the DNA TGTGCCAGCAGTGAATACCTTGGACAGGGAGGGGCAGATACGCAGTATTTT.

V gene TRBV15 combines with J gene TRBJ2-5; 9 bases agree with TRBD2. CDR3 length: 16 residues. Germline values: CDR1 LNHNV, CDR2 YYDKDF (reference sequence). V shed 0 bases and J 5 bases; nucleotides not matched to a gene: 7. Written as DNA, the CDR3 is TGTGCCACCAGCAGAGATCGAAGTAGCGGGGGTGAGACCCAGTACTTC. Amino acid sequence: CATSRDRSSGGETQYF.

This clonotype was counted a few times. The chain employs TRBV5-1 and TRBJ2-1; D may be TRBD2 (5 bases). The ends were cut back, 4 bases at V and 1 base at J, with 12 bases in the middle. The germline V gene has CDR1 SGHRS and CDR2 YFSETQ. The CDR3 sequence is 15 residues long. This CDR3 reads CASSINGESYNEQFF. Here the CDR3 DNA reads TGCGCCAGCAGCATAAACGGGGAGTCCTACAATGAGCAGTTCTTC.

Concerning this clonotype: One end of the junction does not line up with germline, which may come from a read error. The chain recombines TRBV4-3 with TRBJ2-7; 7 nucleotides align to TRBD1. Germline-derived CDR1 and CDR2 are LGHNA and YSLEER. This CDR3 region has 14 residues. CDR3 loop: CVSSPDRSSYEQYF. The CDR3 nucleotides read TGCGTCAGCAGCCCGGACAGGTCCTCCTACGAGCAGTACTTC.

This clonotype has more than one count but fewer than ten. This chain connects TRBV28 to TRBJ2-5, with D possibly being TRBD1 (5 bases). Looked up from germline, CDR1 is MDHEN and CDR2 is SYDVKM. This CDR3 has 13 residues. The V end was cut by 6 bases, the J end by 5 bases, with 13 bases between. The CDR3 loop is CASRQGVTETQYF. CDR3 bases: TGTGCCAGCAGACAAGGGGTGACGGAGACCCAGTACTTC. The whole variable domain, filled in from reference TRBV28 and TRBJ2-5, reads DVKVTQSSRYLVKRTGEKVFLECVQDMDHENMFWYRQDPGLGLRLIYFSYDVKMKEKGDIPEGYSVSREKKERFSLILESASTNQTSMYLCASRQGVTETQYFGPGTRLLVL.

This clonotype was observed many times. The chain couples TRBV20-1 to TRBJ2-6; no clear D. Germline values: CDR1 DFQATT, CDR2 SNEGSKA (reference sequence). CDR3 length: 14 residues. Trimming took off 3 bases at V and 0 bases at J, with 6 bases between the two ends. CDR3 sequence (DNA): TGCAGTGCTAGTTCACCCTCTGGGGCCAACGTCCTGACTTTC. Its protein is CSASSPSGANVLTF.

This clonotype turned up a few times. The chain joins TRBV7-3 to TRBJ2-1; tentative D call: TRBD2 (6 bases). The CDR3 runs to 14 residues. The V end lost 5 bases, the J end lost 4 bases, and 12 bases lay between the germline ends. Germline V gene lookup returns CDR1 SGHTA and CDR2 FQGTGA. CDR3 coding DNA: TGTGCCAGCAGCACACCGGGAGAATACAATGAGCAGTTCTTC. As protein: CASSTPGEYNEQFF.

This clonotype was observed once. The chain combines TRBV7-3 with TRBJ2-1; D unclear. V shed 3 bases and J shed 5 bases, with 14 bases lying between them. Per germline, CDR1 SGHTA and CDR2 FQGTGA. The CDR3 has 15 amino acids. The CDR3 loop is CASSLTPQSNNEQFF. CDR3 in DNA: TGTGCCAGCAGCTTGACTCCTCAGAGTAACAATGAGCAGTTCTTC.

To note about this clonotype: One junction end disagrees with the germline gene, perhaps due to a read error. This sequence joins TRBV6-2 or TRBV6-3 and TRBJ2-7; D is unclear. This CDR3 contains 13 residues. Germline V lookup: CDR1 MNHEY, CDR2 SVGEGT. CDR3 region: CASSSPDSYGQYF. In DNA, the CDR3 is TGTGCCAGCAGTTCCCCCGATTCCTACGGGCAGTACTTC.

This clonotype was seen ten or more times. V gene TRBV20-1 combines with J gene TRBJ2-1; D is tentatively TRBD1 or TRBD2 (6 bases each). The CDR3 runs 16 residues. Germline CDR1 is DFQATT and CDR2 is SNEGSKA (reference sequence). Trimming removed 5 bases from V and 0 bases from J, with 17 bases in between. CDR3 bases: TGCAGTGCTGGGGGGCAGGGAAAAGGCTCCTACAATGAGCAGTTCTTC. This sequence encodes CSAGGQGKGSYNEQFF.

The chain links TRBV25-1 to TRBJ1-4, with TRBD1 identical over 7 bases. Trimming at V came to 8 bases and at J to 8 bases, leaving 11 bases not matched to a gene. Germline CDR1 is MGHDK and CDR2 is SYGVNS. The length of the CDR3 is 14 residues. The CDR3 here is CASGSEGASEKLFF. Here the CDR3 DNA reads TGTGCCAGCGGAAGTGAGGGGGCATCCGAAAAACTGTTTTTT.

This chain uses TRBV4-3 with TRBJ2-1; 10 bases match TRBD2. The germline gives CDR1 LGHNA, CDR2 YSLEER. With V trimmed by 1 base and J by 7 bases, 16 bases remained unmatched. The CDR3 sequence is 19 residues long. The CDR3 region is CASSQVSKYTSGIGNEQFF. In DNA, the CDR3 is TGCGCCAGCAGCCAAGTCAGCAAATATACTAGCGGGATTGGGAATGAGCAGTTCTTC.

The rearrangement links TRBV5-1 to TRBJ2-1; D is possibly TRBD1 or TRBD2 (6 bases each). Trimming removed 5 bases at V and 7 bases at J, with 16 bases between. This CDR3 is built from 14 residues. Germline V gene sequence: CDR1 SGHRS, CDR2 YFSETQ. CDR3 sequence (DNA): TGCGCCAGCAGAGCCGAGGGGGGCCGAAATGAGCAGTTCTTC. It encodes CASRAEGGRNEQFF. The variable domain in full, with the rest retrieved from reference TRBV5-1 and TRBJ2-1, is KAGVTQTPRYLIKTRGQQVTLSCSPISGHRSVSWYQQTPGQGLQFLFEYFSETQRNKGNFPGRFSGRQFSNSRSEMNVSTLELGDSALYLCASRAEGGRNEQFFGPGTRLTVL.

The rearrangement links TRBV27 to TRBJ2-1; TRBD2 matches 10 bases. V shed 4 bases, J shed 4 bases, and the junction held 7 bases outside the gene matches. From germline, CDR1 is MNHEY and CDR2 SMNVEV (reference sequence). The CDR3 is 16 residues long. CDR3 sequence (DNA): TGTGCCAGCAGTTCTGTAGCGGGGGGCCATTACAATGAGCAGTTCTTC. Its translation: CASSSVAGGHYNEQFF.

This clonotype was detected only a few times. The J gene is TRBJ2-7, the V gene TRBV13, with TRBD1 identical over 7 bases. V shed 5 bases, J shed 6 bases, and the junction held 10 bases outside the gene matches. The CDR3 length is 14 residues. Germline lookup yields CDR1 PRHDT and CDR2 FYEKMQ (reference sequence). CDR3 sequence reads: CASSQLNPGGEQYF. The CDR3 nucleotides read TGTGCCAGCAGCCAACTTAATCCAGGGGGCGAGCAGTACTTC. The full variable domain, its missing parts supplied by reference TRBV13 and TRBJ2-7, is AAGVIQSPRHLIKEKRETATLKCYPIPRHDTVYWYQQGPGQDPQFLISFYEKMQSDKGSIPDRFSAQQFSDYHSELNMSSLELGDSALYFCASSQLNPGGEQYFGPGTRLTVT.

V is TRBV27 and J is TRBJ2-2; D may be TRBD1 (6 bases). The V gene's germline CDR1 is MNHEY and CDR2 SMNVEV (reference sequence). The CDR3 length is 20 residues. Trimming pared 1 base from V and 3 bases from J, leaving 24 bases between. DNA of the CDR3: TGTGCCAGCAGTTTATTTTGGACAGACAACACTGGGCAGGACACCGGGGAGCTGTTTTTT. This translates into CASSLFWTDNTGQDTGELFF.

The chain links TRBV7-2 to TRBJ2-3; D gene unclear. Trimming took off 3 bases at V and 0 bases at J, with 13 bases between the two ends. The CDR3 loop spans 16 amino acids. CDR1 and CDR2 (germline): SGHTA, FQGNSA. CDR3 protein: CASSFSYTRSTDTQYF. CDR3 DNA sequence: TGTGCCAGCAGCTTCAGCTACACGAGGAGCACAGATACGCAGTATTTT.

The chain joins TRBV5-6 to TRBJ2-7, with D hard to call. The V end was cut by 4 bases, the J end by 3 bases, with 14 bases between. The CDR3 has 14 residues. Germline values: CDR1 SGHDT, CDR2 YYEEEE. CDR3 sequence (DNA): TGTGCCAGCAGCCAAAGGGTGGCAGTCTACGAGCAGTACTTC. This encodes CASSQRVAVYEQYF.

The rearrangement uses TRBV29-1 and TRBJ2-2; the match to TRBD2 covers 12 bases. CDR3 size: 18 residues. Trimming took 6 bases from V and 5 from J; bases not matched to a gene: 16. Germline V CDR1 and CDR2: SQVTM, ANQGSEA. CDR3 DNA: TGCAGCGTCCGCTCCGCTAGCGGGGGGGCGGTGTTAACCGGGGAGCTGTTTTTT. It codes for CSVRSASGGAVLTGELFF.

This clonotype was observed a few times. The chain has TRBV7-2 and TRBJ1-1; D not resolved. The V end lost 0 bases, the J end lost 0 bases, and 8 bases lay between the germline ends. CDR3 length: 15 amino acids. The V gene's germline CDR1 is SGHTA and CDR2 FQGNSA. This chain's CDR3 is CASSLAEVLNTEAFF. CDR3 coding DNA: TGTGCCAGCAGCTTAGCGGAGGTTTTGAACACTGAAGCTTTCTTT.

The chain joins TRBV29-1 to TRBJ2-7; D may correspond to TRBD1 or TRBD2 (5 bases each). This CDR3 is built from 13 residues. The V gene's germline CDR1 is SQVTM and CDR2 ANQGSEA. The germline V and J ends were trimmed by 1 base and 1 base, with 8 bases remaining between them. The CDR3 nucleotides are TGCAGCGTTGAAGCGGGGCCTTCCTACGAGCAGTACTTC. Encoded protein: CSVEAGPSYEQYF.

The chain couples TRBV6-2 or TRBV6-3 to TRBJ2-7; 11 positions match TRBD2. J lost 5 bases, V lost 6 bases, and 15 bases had no gene match. The CDR3 has 17 residues. Germline assignment: CDR1 MNHEY and CDR2 SVGEGT. The CDR3 nucleotides read TGTGCCAGCAGCCCTACCGGCGGGCTAGCGGGGGGAAACGAGCAGTACTTC. It yields the protein CASSPTGGLAGGNEQYF.

The chain combines TRBV29-1 with TRBJ2-3, with 14 bases matching TRBD2. The CDR3 is made up of 16 amino acids. Unmatched junction bases numbered 5, after V lost 6 bases and J lost 0 bases. Germline assignment: CDR1 SQVTM and CDR2 ANQGSEA. CDR3 DNA sequence: TGCAGCGTCCAAGGGACTAGCGGGGGTAGCACAGATACGCAGTATTTT. This encodes CSVQGTSGGSTDTQYF.